The 21 T cell receptor beta chains below were found in one sample sequenced in a study of cytomegalovirus exposure and HLA in healthy donors. The PCR was carried out with 60 Vbeta primers and 13 Jbeta primers. The assay was immunoSEQ multiplex PCR, and TCRdb's table has in-frame clones only and misses some. The sample carries more than 100,000 clones, around 80% recorded once. The sequenced material came from PBMCs. These receptors all stem from a man aged 50 or older in good health and CMV-seronegative.

This clone has more than one count but fewer than ten. The chain joins TRBV7-2 to TRBJ2-7; 10 bases are shared with TRBD1. The CDR3 runs to 14 residues. Germline loops: CDR1 SGHTA, CDR2 FQGNSA. Trimming cost V 4 bases and J 5 bases; bases outside gene matches: 5. The CDR3 protein is CASSSTGGVDEQYF. The DNA of the CDR3 is TGTGCCAGCAGCTCGACAGGGGGCGTAGACGAGCAGTACTTC. The whole variable domain, filled in from reference TRBV7-2 and TRBJ2-7, reads GAGVSQSPSNKVTEKGKDVELRCDPISGHTALYWYRQSLGQGLEFLIYFQGNSAPDKSGLPSDRFSAERTGGSVSTLTIQRTQQEDSAVYLCASSSTGGVDEQYFGPGTRLTVT.

This chain joins TRBV4-2 and TRBJ2-1, with TRBD2 matching over 13 bases. This CDR3 is built from 14 residues. V lost 4 bases and J lost 10; bases outside the gene matches: 4. CDR1 and CDR2 from the germline V gene are LGHNA and YNFKEQ. The CDR3 is CASSLRTSGSEQFF. CDR3 DNA sequence: TGTGCCAGCAGCCTCCGGACTAGCGGGAGCGAGCAGTTCTTC.

About this clone itself: Other DNA sequences in the same sample also yield this CDR3. The V gene is TRBV30, the J gene TRBJ1-2, with 9 bases matching TRBD1. Germline values: CDR1 GTSNPN, CDR2 SVGIG (reference sequence). The CDR3 is made up of 12 amino acids. J gave up 8 bases and V 5 bases, and 6 bases lay outside the gene matches. This CDR3 reads CAWEQGAGGYTF. Here the CDR3 DNA reads TGTGCCTGGGAACAGGGGGCTGGGGGCTACACCTTC.

V gene TRBV9 combines with J gene TRBJ2-2; D ambiguous. Germline-derived CDR1 and CDR2 are SGDLS and YYNGEE. The CDR3 is 13 residues long. V shed 1 base and J shed 4 bases, with 5 bases lying between them. CDR3 amino acids: CASSVSSTGELFF. The CDR3 region has the DNA TGTGCCAGCAGCGTATCTAGCACCGGGGAGCTGTTTTTT.

This sequence joins TRBV29-1 and TRBJ2-3, with D perhaps TRBD2 (5 bases). The CDR3 consists of 13 residues. Trimming removed 3 bases at V and 3 bases at J, with 10 bases between. From germline, CDR1 is SQVTM and CDR2 ANQGSEA. The CDR3 nucleotides read TGCAGCGTTGACGTGGGAGCAACAGATACGCAGTATTTT. This sequence encodes CSVDVGATDTQYF.

The gene calls are TRBV15 and TRBJ1-2; 7 positions agree with TRBD1. The J segment lost 4 bases and the V segment lost 1 base, leaving 6 bases of the junction unmatched. Per germline, CDR1 LNHNV and CDR2 YYDKDF (reference sequence). There are 15 residues in the CDR3. The CDR3 here is CATSRVSTGIYGYTF. CDR3 coding DNA: TGTGCCACCAGCAGAGTATCGACAGGGATCTATGGCTACACCTTC.

The V gene is TRBV4-3, the J gene TRBJ2-2; maybe TRBD2 (6 bases). The V gene's germline CDR1 is LGHNA and CDR2 YSLEER. Trimming pared 0 bases from V and 7 bases from J, leaving 6 bases between. The CDR3 totals 13 residues. The CDR3 region is CASSQEGGGELFF. The CDR3 DNA follows: TGCGCCAGCAGCCAAGAGGGGGGCGGGGAGCTGTTTTTT.

The chain is built from TRBV6-1 and TRBJ2-2, with 8 bases identical to TRBD1. After removal of 6 bases from V and 7 bases from J, the junction contained 7 bases not matched to a gene. The CDR3 extends over 14 amino acids. The germline gives CDR1 MNHNS, CDR2 SASEGT. CDR3 in amino acids: CASSRTGRVGELFF. CDR3 coding DNA: TGTGCCAGCAGCCGGACAGGGCGGGTCGGGGAGCTGTTTTTT.

The rearrangement uses TRBV18 and TRBJ1-1; 8 bases fit TRBD1. The CDR3 has 14 residues. V shed 3 bases, J shed 1 base, and the junction held 1 base outside the gene matches. The germline V gene encodes CDR1 KGHSH and CDR2 LQKENI. The CDR3 protein is CASSPGTGNTEAFF. The CDR3 DNA reads TGTGCCAGCTCACCGGGGACAGGGAACACTGAAGCTTTCTTT.

V gene TRBV9 combines with J gene TRBJ2-5; D may be TRBD2 (6 bases). Germline loops: CDR1 SGDLS, CDR2 YYNGEE. Trimming took 2 bases from V and 0 from J, leaving 17 bases between them. This CDR3 has 17 amino acids. Here the CDR3 reads CASSVGAGDSYQETQYF. CDR3 DNA sequence: TGTGCCAGCAGCGTTGGAGCGGGCGATTCGTACCAAGAGACCCAGTACTTC.

The J gene is TRBJ1-1, the V gene TRBV18; TRBD1 matches 7 bases. CDR1 is KGHSH, CDR2 LQKENI, per germline. Trimming cost V 1 base and J 3 bases; bases outside gene matches: 8. This CDR3 is built from 16 residues. CDR3 loop: CASSPRAGGSDTEAFF. The CDR3 coding sequence is TGTGCCAGCTCACCACGGGCAGGGGGGAGTGACACTGAAGCTTTCTTT.

This clone was seen a few times. The V and J genes are TRBV4-1 and TRBJ1-5; tentatively, D is TRBD1 (5 bases). The CDR3 sequence is 18 residues long. V lost 4 bases and J lost 1, with 20 bases in between. Germline V gene data show CDR1 as MGHRA and CDR2 as YSYEKL. The CDR3 DNA sequence: TGCGCCAGCAGCCGAGTCAGGGTTGGTGGTAGCAGCAATCAGCCCCAGCATTTT. This translates into CASSRVRVGGSSNQPQHF.

The rearrangement joins TRBV7-9 to TRBJ1-1, with 8 bases fitting TRBD1. The germline CDR1 and CDR2 sequences are SEHNR and FQNEAQ (reference sequence). The junction had 7 bases not matched to a gene; V was cut back by 4 bases and J by 12 bases. The CDR3 has 12 residues. The CDR3 coding sequence is TGTGCCAGCAGCTCTGGACAGGGTGTTACTTTCTTT. It yields the protein CASSSGQGVTFF.

This clone was observed a handful of times. This chain links TRBV7-2 with TRBJ2-3; 8 nucleotides agree with TRBD2. J gave up 2 bases and V 1 base, and 8 bases lay outside the gene matches. CDR1 is SGHTA, CDR2 FQGNSA, per germline. The CDR3 contains 17 residues. The CDR3 DNA follows: TGTGCCAGCAGCTTAGATAGCGGGGAATTGATCACAGATACGCAGTATTTT. Its protein is CASSLDSGELITDTQYF. The whole variable domain, filled in from reference TRBV7-2 and TRBJ2-3, reads GAGVSQSPSNKVTEKGKDVELRCDPISGHTALYWYRQSLGQGLEFLIYFQGNSAPDKSGLPSDRFSAERTGGSVSTLTIQRTQQEDSAVYLCASSLDSGELITDTQYFGPGTRLTVL.

V and J are TRBV7-9 and TRBJ2-7; 8 bases agree with TRBD1. Trimming took 3 bases from V and 5 from J; bases not matched to a gene: 3. The germline V gene has CDR1 SEHNR and CDR2 FQNEAQ (reference sequence). CDR3 length: 13 amino acids. CDR3 residues: CASSLPDRDEQYF. The CDR3 region has the DNA TGTGCCAGCAGCTTGCCGGACAGGGACGAGCAGTACTTC. The variable domain in full, completed from reference TRBV7-9 and TRBJ2-7, reads DTGVSQNPRHKITKRGQNVTFRCDPISEHNRLYWYRQTLGQGPEFLTYFQNEAQLEKSRLLSDRFSAERPKGSFSTLEIQRTEQGDSAMYLCASSLPDRDEQYFGPGTRLTVT.

The J gene is TRBJ2-1, the V gene TRBV15; 8 bases match TRBD1. V was pared by 1 base and J by 7 bases, with 15 bases of the junction left unmatched. Germline V gene sequence: CDR1 LNHNV, CDR2 YYDKDF (reference sequence). The CDR3 has 18 amino acids. For the CDR3, the DNA is TGTGCCACCAGCAGAGCATATACCCCGGACAGGGACGGGAATGAGCAGTTCTTC. Protein: CATSRAYTPDRDGNEQFF.

The V call is TRBV4-3, the J call TRBJ1-1; D is perhaps TRBD1 (5 bases). Germline V gene lookup returns CDR1 LGHNA and CDR2 YSLEER. V lost 0 bases and J lost 5, with 16 bases in between. This CDR3 region has 16 residues. The CDR3 bases are TGCGCCAGCAGCCAAGATCGGCAGGGATGGGGTACTGAAGCTTTCTTT. It specifies CASSQDRQGWGTEAFF.

The V and J genes are TRBV28 and TRBJ1-3, with 8 bases aligning to TRBD1. The CDR3 extends over 14 amino acids. V trimming: 3 bases; J trimming: 11 bases; junction bases outside the gene matches: 9. Germline-derived CDR1 and CDR2 are MDHEN and SYDVKM. CDR3 protein: CASSFEQGALPIYF. The CDR3 bases are TGTGCCAGCAGTTTTGAGCAGGGGGCTCTCCCCATATATTTT.

The chain has TRBV6-6 and TRBJ2-2, with D perhaps TRBD2 (6 bases). Between the trimmed V and J ends, which lost 2 bases and 4 bases, there was a span of 14 bases. This CDR3 region has 16 residues. Germline V gene lookup returns CDR1 MNHNY and CDR2 SVGAGI (reference sequence). The CDR3 sequence is CASSYGRRRGTGELFF. The CDR3 DNA is TGTGCCAGCAGTTACGGGCGTCGGCGGGGCACCGGGGAGCTGTTTTTT.

The chain uses TRBV5-1 and TRBJ2-7, with D possibly being TRBD1 (6 bases). Germline loops: CDR1 SGHRS, CDR2 YFSETQ. The CDR3 consists of 15 residues. V lost 0 bases, J lost 2 bases, and 12 bases lay in between. Written as DNA, the CDR3 is TGCGCCAGCAGCTTGGACGGGACACTCACCTACGAGCAGTACTTC. Residues: CASSLDGTLTYEQYF.

V gene TRBV7-7 combines with J gene TRBJ2-2; 10 nucleotides agree with TRBD1. J was trimmed by 4 bases and V by 5 bases; bases with no gene match: 4. This CDR3 is 15 amino acids long. The V gene's germline CDR1 is SSHAT and CDR2 FNYEAQ (reference sequence). The CDR3 loop is CASSPRTGGTGELFF. The CDR3, as DNA: TGTGCCAGCAGCCCAAGGACAGGGGGCACCGGGGAGCTGTTTTTT.